Below are 9 T cell receptor beta chains sequenced from a single sample in a study of blood T cells in healthy people across ages. The use of a sample-barcoded 5' primer and a J-beta primer mix characterized a second PCR of roughly 6 to 11 cycles. One entry per CDR3 protein results from TCRdb running MiXCR on the 5' RACE reads. The sample consists of 650,000 to 950,000 distinct CDR3 sequences, around 43% of them appearing once. The source material was blood. These receptors were taken from a man in his 60s in good health.

In its sample, this clonotype was seen a few times. The chain employs TRBV7-2 and TRBJ2-5, with D possibly being TRBD1 (6 bases). The germline gives CDR1 SGHTA, CDR2 FQGNSA. The CDR3 covers 13 residues. Trimming pared 1 base from V and 8 bases from J, leaving 11 bases between. The CDR3 protein is CASSLGNRATQYF. For the CDR3, the DNA is TGTGCCAGCAGCTTAGGGAACAGGGCCACCCAGTACTTC.

Points on this clonotype: Relative to the germline gene, one junction end is altered; a read error may explain this. The chain joins TRBV7-9 to TRBJ1-2; D perhaps matches TRBD1 (5 bases). Germline CDR1 SEHNR, CDR2 FQNEAQ (reference sequence). The CDR3 is made up of 16 amino acids. Here the CDR3 DNA reads TGTGCCAGCAGCTCGCGGTCTGGCAACAGGCTTTGGGGCTGCACCTTC. Amino acids: CASSSRSGNRLWGCTF.

The chain combines TRBV4-2 with TRBJ2-5; 14 bases map to TRBD2. The CDR3 covers 18 residues. The germline gives CDR1 LGHNA, CDR2 YNFKEQ. V shed 2 bases and J 0 bases; nucleotides not matched to a gene: 5. The CDR3 loop reads CASSQRTSGGTYQETQYF. Written as DNA, the CDR3 is TGTGCCAGCAGCCAAAGGACTAGCGGGGGGACGTACCAAGAGACCCAGTACTTC.

The J gene is TRBJ2-5, the V gene TRBV5-1, with 11 bases aligning to TRBD2. CDR3 length equals 18 residues. The junction had 17 bases not matched to a gene; V was cut back by 8 bases and J by 2 bases. The germline V gene has CDR1 SGHRS and CDR2 YFSETQ. Here the CDR3 DNA reads TGCGCCAGTAAACTCGGGACTAGCGGAAAAGGTCGGCAAGAGACCCAGTACTTC. It codes for CASKLGTSGKGRQETQYF.

J is TRBJ2-7 and V is TRBV7-2; 7 bases agree with TRBD2. The germline gives CDR1 SGHTA, CDR2 FQGNSA. V was pared by 1 base and J by 6 bases, with 9 bases of the junction left unmatched. CDR3 length: 15 amino acids. CDR3 sequence: CASSLDWTREGEQYF. The CDR3 DNA reads TGTGCCAGCAGCTTAGACTGGACTAGAGAAGGCGAGCAGTACTTC.

This clonotype was seen a handful of times. The chain is built from TRBV10-3 and TRBJ1-2; no clear D gene. V was cut by 0 bases and J by 7 bases, with 15 bases left in between. In germline, CDR1 is ENHRY, CDR2 SYGVKD. The CDR3 is 15 residues long. The chain's CDR3 is CAISESGTGLSGYTF. The DNA of the CDR3 is TGTGCCATCAGTGAGTCCGGAACGGGATTAAGTGGCTACACCTTC.

The V gene is TRBV10-3, the J gene TRBJ2-7, with a possible D match to TRBD1 (6 bases). Germline CDR1 and CDR2: ENHRY and SYGVKD. V was clipped by 10 bases and J by 4 bases, with 14 bases between them. This CDR3 comprises 12 residues. CDR3 coding DNA: TGTGCCAAGACTGGGACAAGTTACGAGCAGTACTTC. Translated, it gives CAKTGTSYEQYF.

This clonotype appeared a few times. J is TRBJ2-7 and V is TRBV2, with 9 bases fitting TRBD2. Per germline, CDR1 SNHLY and CDR2 FYNNEI. V shed 8 bases, J shed 2 bases, and the junction held 1 base outside the gene matches. This CDR3 has 12 amino acids. The CDR3 DNA is TGTGCCAGCGGGACTAGCCCCTACGAGCAGTACTTC. Translation gives CASGTSPYEQYF.

The V call is TRBV20-1, the J call TRBJ2-1; TRBD1 or TRBD2 may be the D gene (5 bases each). Trimming cost V 0 bases and J 2 bases, with 14 bases left between them. The V gene's germline CDR1 is DFQATT and CDR2 SNEGSKA (reference sequence). CDR3 size: 16 residues. CDR3 bases: TGCAGTGCTAGAGATCTGGGCAGGGACGCCTACAATGAGCAGTTCTTC. As protein: CSARDLGRDAYNEQFF.